What follows is one TCR beta chain and its context. The assay was immunoSEQ multiplex PCR, and TCRdb's table has in-frame clones only and misses some. The table shows over 150,000 clones, with 88% occurring only once. This sample was taken from a study of blood T cell repertoires in COVID-19. Study in general: Researchers got acute and convalescent COVID-19 samples from the United States, Italy and Spain. In each case, the material was cDNA or gDNA derived from T cells, B-cell-depleted T cells, or PBMCs.

The germline gives CDR1 MNHEY, CDR2 SVGEGT. Trimming shortened V by 3 bases and J by 4 bases, and 9 bases separated the two germline ends. CDR3 size: 13 residues. The sequencing sample was made of peripheral blood. The sequence was collected from a man aged 50-60 years with COVID-19, enrolled during active disease. The J gene is TRBJ1-2, the V gene TRBV6-2 or TRBV6-3; the D gene is possibly TRBD1 (6 bases). The CDR3 DNA is TGTGCCAGCAGTTATGAAGGGGGCTATGGCTACACCTTC. Translating it yields CASSYEGGYGYTF.